The clone carrying this T cell receptor (beta chain) was counted once. This record comes from a study of blood T cell repertoires in COVID-19. Study information: Acute and convalescent COVID-19 specimens originated in the United States, Italy and Spain. In each case, the material was cDNA or gDNA derived from T cells, B-cell-depleted T cells, or PBMCs.

V was shortened by 4 bases and J by 3 bases, with 14 bases between the two germline ends. Germline assignment: CDR1 MRHNA and CDR2 SNTAGT. The CDR3 extends over 15 amino acids. Source study methods: For nucleated cells, counts were estimated from reference gene primer amplification. Only in-frame clones appear in the TCRdb table, and some are missing; sequencing was by immunoSEQ multiplex PCR. That table furnishes V, J and clone size, whereas the DNA furnished D and trimming. The repertoire holds about 170,000 clones, about 80% seen once, with over 7.5% in the top ten. The sample taken for sequencing was peripheral blood. The receptor's source is a woman in her 70s with acute or convalescent COVID-19. This rearrangement joins TRBV6-4 to TRBJ2-3; weak D call: TRBD1 (6 bases). CDR3 amino acids: CASSVSGAGTDTQYF. The CDR3 DNA follows: TGTGCCAGCAGTGTTTCAGGGGCCGGTACAGATACGCAGTATTTT.